The 7 T cell receptor beta chains presented below share a single source sample, sequenced in a study of Graves' ophthalmopathy and Graves' hyperthyroidism. Amplification from RNA transcripts yielded the TCR beta CDR3 regions. The library came from an HTBI-primed first-round RT-PCR and a second-round multiplex PCR. TCRdb re-analysed the multiplex PCR reads in MiXCR, keeping a single row per CDR3 protein. The sample contains about 210,000 distinct CDR3 sequences, approximately 28% of which appear only once. Sequencing was performed on peripheral blood. These receptors originate from a man aged 50-60 years with Graves' ophthalmopathy.

This clonotype was counted many times. The chain uses TRBV4-1 and TRBJ1-1; D possibly corresponds to TRBD1 (6 bases). With 3 bases removed from V and 5 bases from J, the gap between germline ends came to 16 bases. The germline CDR1 and CDR2 sequences are MGHRA and YSYEKL. The CDR3 contains 15 residues. The DNA of the CDR3 is TGCGCCAGCAGCCATTTGAGGGGGGGCCTGACTGAAGCTTTCTTT. Protein: CASSHLRGGLTEAFF.

This clonotype was seen at least ten times. The genes are TRBV27 and TRBJ2-7; no clear D. V was clipped by 4 bases and J by 4 bases, with 14 bases between them. The CDR3 consists of 14 residues. Germline CDR1 and CDR2: MNHEY and SMNVEV (reference sequence). The CDR3 loop is CASSYRGSVYEQYF. The CDR3 bases are TGTGCCAGCAGTTATCGAGGTTCGGTGTACGAGCAGTACTTC.

This chain links TRBV6-2 or TRBV6-3 with TRBJ1-5, with a tentative D call TRBD1 (6 bases). This CDR3 is built from 15 residues. The V gene lost 2 bases and the J gene lost 4 bases, with 12 bases spanning the gap. CDR1 and CDR2 (germline): MNHEY, SVGEGT. CDR3 sequence reads: CASSYGPGENQPQHF. CDR3 bases: TGTGCCAGCAGTTACGGGCCAGGGGAAAATCAGCCCCAGCATTTT.

In this sample, this clonotype turned up once. The genes are TRBV5-1 and TRBJ1-1; 8 bases are a match to TRBD1. In germline, CDR1 is SGHRS, CDR2 YFSETQ. The CDR3 extends over 13 amino acids. The ends lost 4 bases at V and 8 bases at J; junction bases unmatched: 7. CDR3 in amino acids: CASSLGQGGEAFF. DNA for the CDR3: TGCGCCAGCAGCCTCGGACAGGGAGGGGAAGCTTTCTTT. The variable domain in full, completed from reference TRBV5-1 and TRBJ1-1, reads KAGVTQTPRYLIKTRGQQVTLSCSPISGHRSVSWYQQTPGQGLQFLFEYFSETQRNKGNFPGRFSGRQFSNSRSEMNVSTLELGDSALYLCASSLGQGGEAFFGQGTRLTVV.

The chain uses TRBV7-2 and TRBJ2-7, with 7 bases aligning to TRBD1. CDR1 and CDR2 (germline): SGHTA, FQGNSA. V lost 4 bases, J lost 0 bases, and 3 bases stayed unmatched. The CDR3 is 14 residues long. CDR3 bases: TGTGCCAGCAGCTCCCGGGACAGCTCCTACGAGCAGTACTTC. It specifies CASSSRDSSYEQYF.

The V gene is TRBV19, the J gene TRBJ1-5, with D perhaps matching TRBD1 (6 bases). Looked up from germline, CDR1 is LNHDA and CDR2 is SQIVND (reference sequence). V was cut by 7 bases and J by 2 bases, with 18 bases left in between. The CDR3 has 16 residues. The CDR3 DNA is TGTGCCAGTACCCTTAGGGGGGATCGGCGCAATCAGCCCCAGCATTTT. Translating gives CASTLRGDRRNQPQHF.

The chain couples TRBV20-1 to TRBJ2-7; D not resolved. CDR1 and CDR2 (germline): DFQATT, SNEGSKA (reference sequence). The V end was cut by 0 bases, the J end by 5 bases, with 17 bases between. The CDR3 spans 15 residues. The CDR3 here is CSARDGNIARDEQYF. The CDR3 region has the DNA TGCAGTGCTAGAGATGGTAATATCGCTCGGGACGAGCAGTACTTC.